This TCR beta chain was recovered during a study of early T cells in non-severe SARS-CoV-2 infection. This clonotype was picked up a small number of times. Researchers tagged individual cDNA molecules with unique molecular identifiers. In TCRdb, the 5' RACE reads were re-called with MiXCR into one record per CDR3 protein. Of 37,000 or so distinct CDR3 sequences listed, roughly 6.2% are singletons. The CDR3 loop spans 15 amino acids. J was trimmed by 4 bases and V by 7 bases; bases with no gene match: 9. From germline, CDR1 is SQVTM and CDR2 ANQGSEA. This TCR was recovered from an adult who was a healthcare worker with PCR-confirmed SARS-CoV-2 infection or an uninfected control (not recorded which). The chain links TRBV29-1 to TRBJ2-5, with 13 bases that match TRBD2. The sample was whole blood. The CDR3 sequence: CSAMTSGGPSETQYF. DNA for the CDR3: TGCAGCGCAATGACTAGCGGGGGGCCGTCAGAGACCCAGTACTTC.